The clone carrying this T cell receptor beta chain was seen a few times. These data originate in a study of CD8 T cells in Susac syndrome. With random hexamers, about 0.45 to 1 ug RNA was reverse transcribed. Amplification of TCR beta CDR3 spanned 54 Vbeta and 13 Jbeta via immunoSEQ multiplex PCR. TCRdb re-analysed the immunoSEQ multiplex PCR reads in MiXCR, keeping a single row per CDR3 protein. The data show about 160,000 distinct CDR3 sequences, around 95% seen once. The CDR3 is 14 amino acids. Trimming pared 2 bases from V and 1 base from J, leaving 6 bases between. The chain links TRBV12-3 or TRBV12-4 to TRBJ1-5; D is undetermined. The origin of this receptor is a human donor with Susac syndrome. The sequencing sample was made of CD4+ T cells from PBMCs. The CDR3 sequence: CASSLSGSNQPQHF. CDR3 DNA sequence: TGTGCCAGCAGTTTAAGTGGAAGCAATCAGCCCCAGCATTTT.